This T cell receptor (beta chain) came from a study of control samples from healthy donors and cancer patients. Germline loops: CDR1 LNHDA, CDR2 SQIVND (reference sequence). With 4 bases clipped from V and 3 bases from J, the junction kept 8 bases outside the gene matches. The CDR3 spans 17 residues. Profiled with immunoSEQ multiplex PCR; TCRdb holds only in-frame clones, not every one. The table lists under 70,000 clones, 90% of them singletons. The rearrangement joins TRBV19 to TRBJ2-2, with 10 nucleotides matching TRBD1. The sample comprised PBMCs. This receptor was taken from a woman between 45 and 60 years old with colorectal cancer. The CDR3 loop is CASSTPEGTGDTGELFF. CDR3 DNA: TGTGCCAGTAGTACACCAGAGGGGACAGGGGACACCGGGGAGCTGTTTTTT. The entire variable domain, with the rest obtained from reference TRBV19 and TRBJ2-2, is as follows: DGGITQSPKYLFRKEGQNVTLSCEQNLNHDAMYWYRQDPGQGLRLIYYSQIVNDFQKGDIAEGYSVSREKKESFPLTVTSAQKNPTAFYLCASSTPEGTGDTGELFFGEGSRLTVL.